Shown below are 31 T cell receptor beta chains from a single sample sequenced in a study of response to subunit inactivated influenza vaccine. From the RT-PCR reads, TCRdb called clonotypes with MiXCR, one entry per CDR3 protein. The sample has around 500,000 distinct CDR3 sequences, over 9.5% seen once; the top ten hold about 12%. The specimen comprised PBMCs from blood, sampled about 40 days after vaccination. Source of these receptors: a man aged 45-60 years who received an inactivated influenza vaccine.

The chain joins TRBV6-2 or TRBV6-3 to TRBJ2-7; a weak D match, TRBD2 (6 bases). V was trimmed by 8 bases and J by 4 bases, leaving 21 bases between them. Germline values: CDR1 MNHEY, CDR2 SVGEGT. The CDR3 is made up of 15 amino acids. The CDR3 sequence is CASGQGLRDRYEQYF. For the CDR3, the DNA is TGTGCCAGCGGCCAGGGATTGCGGGATCGGTACGAGCAGTACTTC.

Ten or more counts support this clonotype. The rearrangement links TRBV5-6 to TRBJ2-1, with D unresolved. Trimming took off 4 bases at V and 4 bases at J, with 9 bases between the two ends. The germline V gene encodes CDR1 SGHDT and CDR2 YYEEEE. The CDR3 covers 13 residues. The CDR3 DNA sequence: TGTGCCAGCAGCCCGACAAGTTACAATGAGCAGTTCTTC. It is translated as CASSPTSYNEQFF.

This clonotype has a count of ten or more. The genes are TRBV9 and TRBJ2-6; D gene uncertain. CDR3 size: 16 residues. Germline-derived CDR1 and CDR2 are SGDLS and YYNGEE. V lost 0 bases, J lost 0 bases, and 7 bases lay in between. CDR3 in DNA: TGTGCCAGCAGCGTAGGGCACCCCTCTGGGGCCAACGTCCTGACTTTC. Translating gives CASSVGHPSGANVLTF.

This clonotype was picked up a small number of times. V and J are TRBV4-1 and TRBJ2-5; tentative D call: TRBD2 (5 bases). Trimming left V 1 base short and J 10 bases short, with 13 bases between. CDR1 and CDR2 from the germline V gene are MGHRA and YSYEKL. The CDR3 is 13 residues long. Here the CDR3 DNA reads TGCGCCAGCAGCCAAGGCCTCGCAGACTACCAGTACTTC. It is translated as CASSQGLADYQYF.

A word on this clonotype: Compared with germline, one end of the junction differs, possibly owing to a read error. The chain joins TRBV7-7 to TRBJ1-1; unclear D gene. The CDR3 is 13 residues long. Germline CDR1 reads SSHAT; CDR2 reads FNYEAQ (reference sequence). The CDR3 sequence is CASSRKQNTEAFF. CDR3 DNA sequence: TGTGCTAGCAGCCGTAAACAGAACACTGAAGCTTTCTTT.

This clonotype was seen a few times. V and J are TRBV7-9 and TRBJ2-7; 8 nucleotides align to TRBD1. V lost 5 bases to trimming and J lost 7 bases; unmatched junction nucleotides: 13. This CDR3 contains 15 residues. The V gene's germline CDR1 is SEHNR and CDR2 FQNEAQ (reference sequence). This CDR3 is CASSDGQGGQREQYF. CDR3 in DNA: TGTGCCAGCAGCGATGGACAGGGCGGACAGCGGGAGCAGTACTTC.

The rearrangement links TRBV5-5 to TRBJ2-7; no clear D gene. V lost 2 bases to trimming and J lost 0 bases, with 9 bases between them. The length of the CDR3 is 14 residues. Per the germline V gene, CDR1 is SGHKS and CDR2 is YYEKEE (reference sequence). The CDR3 coding sequence is TGTGCCAGCAGCTTCCAGGTTTACTCCTACGAGCAGTACTTC. It is translated as CASSFQVYSYEQYF. Full variable domain (missing parts from reference TRBV5-5 and TRBJ2-7): DAGVTQSPTHLIKTRGQQVTLRCSPISGHKSVSWYQQVLGQGPQFIFQYYEKEERGRGNFPDRFSARQFPNYSSELNVNALLLGDSALYLCASSFQVYSYEQYFGPGTRLTVT.

This clonotype was counted between two and nine times. The chain has TRBV7-2 and TRBJ2-3; D gene ambiguous. The CDR3 consists of 15 residues. V lost 5 bases to trimming and J lost 2 bases, with 14 bases between them. CDR1 and CDR2 from the germline V gene are SGHTA and FQGNSA. This CDR3 reads CASSRFAQVTDTQYF. The CDR3 bases are TGTGCCAGCAGCCGGTTCGCCCAGGTCACAGATACGCAGTATTTT.

This clonotype was recorded at least ten times. The chain recombines TRBV24-1 with TRBJ2-2; D gene unclear. The ends were cut back, 2 bases at V and 10 bases at J, with 10 bases in the middle. CDR3 length: 13 amino acids. From germline, CDR1 is KGHDR and CDR2 SFDVKD. DNA for the CDR3: TGTGCCACCAGTGATTCGGTTACTCCGGAGCTGTTTTTT. Translated: CATSDSVTPELFF.

This clonotype was seen repeatedly, ten times or more. The chain uses TRBV29-1 and TRBJ2-3; the D call may be TRBD1 or TRBD2 (5 bases each). The CDR3 totals 13 residues. Trimming left V 4 bases short and J 3 bases short, with 11 bases between. Per germline, CDR1 SQVTM and CDR2 ANQGSEA. For the CDR3, the DNA is TGCAGCGTTGTGGGGGATGGGACAGATACGCAGTATTTT. This gives the protein CSVVGDGTDTQYF.

This clonotype was seen ten or more times. This chain connects TRBV5-1 to TRBJ2-7; weak D call: TRBD1 (5 bases). CDR1 SGHRS and CDR2 YFSETQ come from the germline V gene. The CDR3 has 14 amino acids. V lost 0 bases and J lost 2, with 9 bases in between. The CDR3 here is CASSLVQGTYEQYF. The DNA for the CDR3 is TGCGCCAGCAGCTTGGTCCAGGGTACCTACGAGCAGTACTTC.

As concerns this clonotype: This may be a read error: a much more frequent sequence differs by one nucleotide. This chain connects TRBV7-6 to TRBJ2-5, with a weak D call TRBD2 (7 bases). The germline gives CDR1 SGHVS, CDR2 FNYEAQ. CDR3 length equals 14 residues. In DNA, the CDR3 is TGTGCCAGCTGCTTAAGGGGGGGTCAAGAGACCCAGTACTTC. Encoded protein: CASCLRGGQETQYF.

This clonotype has a count of ten or more. The J gene is TRBJ2-7, the V gene TRBV5-1; D may match TRBD1 or TRBD2 (5 bases each). Trimming cost V 0 bases and J 5 bases, with 12 bases left between them. This CDR3 is built from 14 residues. The germline V gene encodes CDR1 SGHRS and CDR2 YFSETQ. The CDR3 spells CASSLEGERDEQYF. CDR3 DNA sequence: TGCGCCAGCAGCTTGGAAGGGGAGAGAGACGAGCAGTACTTC.

In its sample, this clonotype was seen a few times. The V and J genes are TRBV6-1 and TRBJ2-7, with D unresolved. The CDR3 covers 14 residues. Trimming removed 2 bases from V and 5 bases from J, with 13 bases in between. CDR1 MNHNS and CDR2 SASEGT come from the germline V gene. The CDR3 region has the DNA TGTGCCAGCAGTGAAATTTCCCCTTCAAACGAGCAGTACTTC. Its translation: CASSEISPSNEQYF.

V usage is TRBV7-3 and J usage is TRBJ2-7; 11 positions agree with TRBD2. The CDR3 runs to 16 residues. Germline-derived CDR1 and CDR2 are SGHTA and FQGTGA. The trim removed 7 bases at V and 5 bases at J, leaving 13 bases unmatched. This CDR3 reads CASTNPLTSGSNEQYF. The CDR3 coding sequence is TGTGCCAGCACCAACCCTCTCACTAGCGGGAGCAACGAGCAGTACTTC.

CDR3 nucleotides: TGCAGTGCTAGGGGGCGGACTGGGCCCGGGGAGCTGTTTTTT. Translation gives CSARGRTGPGELFF. This chain connects TRBV20-1 to TRBJ2-2; D is perhaps TRBD1 or TRBD2 (5 bases each). Germline-derived CDR1 and CDR2 are DFQATT and SNEGSKA (reference sequence). The CDR3 is made up of 14 amino acids. V gave up 3 bases and J gave up 6 bases, with 14 bases separating them.

This clonotype was seen a few times. The chain carries TRBV20-1 and TRBJ2-3; 11 nucleotides align to TRBD2. The V gene end was trimmed by 6 bases and the J gene end by 4 bases; junction bases not matched to a gene: 6. The CDR3 sequence is 14 residues long. Germline V CDR1 and CDR2: DFQATT, SNEGSKA (reference sequence). The CDR3 nucleotides are TGCAGTGCCCCCCTAGCGGGGGGCGCAGATACGCAGTATTTT. Encoded protein: CSAPLAGGADTQYF.

This clonotype was seen only once. A much more abundant neighbour one base away suggests this may be a read error. V is TRBV7-9 and J is TRBJ2-7, with a weak D call TRBD1 (6 bases). This CDR3 has 13 residues. Looked up from germline, CDR1 is SEHNR and CDR2 is FQNEAQ (reference sequence). CDR3 amino acids: CAISMTGSYEQYF. CDR3 coding DNA: TGTGCCATCAGCATGACAGGTTCCTACGAGCAGTACTTC. Variable domain in full (rest from reference TRBV7-9 and TRBJ2-7): DTGVSQNPRHKITKRGQNVTFRCDPISEHNRLYWYRQTLGQGPEFLTYFQNEAQLEKSRLLSDRFSAERPKGSFSTLEIQRTEQGDSAMYLCAISMTGSYEQYFGPGTRLTVT.

This clonotype occurred a few times. The chain joins TRBV10-3 to TRBJ2-7; tentatively, D is TRBD1 (5 bases). CDR3 length: 12 residues. V gave up 10 bases and J gave up 0 bases, with 10 bases separating them. Germline V lookup: CDR1 ENHRY, CDR2 SYGVKD. CDR3 DNA sequence: TGTGCCACCACGGACAACTCCTACGAGCAGTACTTC. Its protein product is CATTDNSYEQYF.

The sample holds a few counts of this clonotype. As DNA, the CDR3 is TGCAGTGCCCAAGGGGCTTGGTTCACAGATACGCAGTATTTT. Its protein is CSAQGAWFTDTQYF. The genes are TRBV20-1 and TRBJ2-3, with D possibly TRBD1 on 5 matching bases. Germline V gene sequence: CDR1 DFQATT, CDR2 SNEGSKA (reference sequence). The CDR3 extends over 14 amino acids. Trimming pared 6 bases from V and 2 bases from J, leaving 15 bases between.

This sequence joins TRBV7-9 and TRBJ2-5; TRBD1 aligns across 7 bases. The CDR3 runs to 14 residues. The trim removed 5 bases at V and 3 bases at J, leaving 6 bases unmatched. Germline V gene sequence: CDR1 SEHNR, CDR2 FQNEAQ (reference sequence). The CDR3 nucleotides are TGTGCCAGCAGCCACGGACAGGTAGAAGAGACCCAGTACTTC. As protein: CASSHGQVEETQYF.

This clonotype was seen only a few times. This sequence joins TRBV5-1 and TRBJ2-3, with TRBD1 matching 7 bases. J was trimmed by 5 bases and V by 4 bases; bases with no gene match: 7. The germline CDR1 and CDR2 sequences are SGHRS and YFSETQ. The CDR3 is 14 residues long. The CDR3 DNA reads as TGCGCCAGCAGCCGTGACAGGGTTGTAGATACGCAGTATTTT. This gives the protein CASSRDRVVDTQYF.

This clonotype was observed a handful of times. The chain is built from TRBV6-5 and TRBJ2-5, with TRBD2 as a possible D gene (5 bases). Trimming took 0 bases from V and 3 from J, leaving 8 bases between them. In germline, CDR1 is MNHEY, CDR2 SVGAGI. This CDR3 is 14 amino acids long. In DNA, the CDR3 is TGTGCCAGCAGTTACTCCCGGGGTGAAGAGACCCAGTACTTC. It yields the protein CASSYSRGEETQYF.

This clonotype was picked up one time. V usage is TRBV27 and J usage is TRBJ2-7, with TRBD2 matching over 11 bases. The CDR3 consists of 16 residues. V trimming: 2 bases; J trimming: 0 bases; junction bases outside the gene matches: 3. CDR1 is MNHEY and CDR2 is SMNVEV in the germline V gene (reference sequence). This chain's CDR3 is CASSLGTSGGSYEQYF. For the CDR3, the DNA is TGTGCCAGCAGTTTAGGGACTAGCGGTGGCTCCTACGAGCAGTACTTC.

This clonotype was seen only a few times. The chain combines TRBV7-3 with TRBJ2-3; D gene unclear. CDR1 and CDR2 from the germline V gene are SGHTA and FQGTGA. The CDR3 sequence is 17 residues long. The germline V and J ends were trimmed by 0 bases and 0 bases, with 13 bases remaining between them. The CDR3 bases are TGTGCCAGCAGCTTAACCCGGACCGGTCCTAGCACAGATACGCAGTATTTT. It codes for CASSLTRTGPSTDTQYF. Supplemented by reference TRBV7-3 and TRBJ2-3, the full variable domain reads GAGVSQTPSNKVTEKGKYVELRCDPISGHTALYWYRQSLGQGPEFLIYFQGTGAADDSGLPNDRFFAVRPEGSVSTLKIQRTERGDSAVYLCASSLTRTGPSTDTQYFGPGTRLTVL.

This clonotype was detected many times. This chain connects TRBV7-2 to TRBJ2-1; unclear D gene. V was clipped by 2 bases and J by 9 bases, with 11 bases between them. Germline CDR1 is SGHTA and CDR2 is FQGNSA. The CDR3 length is 13 residues. The CDR3 reads CASSLNLGFEQFF. CDR3 DNA: TGTGCCAGCAGCTTAAACCTGGGCTTTGAGCAGTTCTTC.

The sample holds a few counts of this clonotype. The V gene is TRBV20-1, the J gene TRBJ1-1, with a possible D match to TRBD1 (5 bases). This CDR3 has 14 amino acids. Trimming stripped 0 bases from V and 0 bases from J, with 8 bases between. Per the germline V gene, CDR1 is DFQATT and CDR2 is SNEGSKA (reference sequence). The CDR3 DNA reads TGCAGTGCTAGAGAAACAGGTGTGAACACTGAAGCTTTCTTT. It codes for CSARETGVNTEAFF.

In its sample, this clonotype was seen many times. V and J are TRBV29-1 and TRBJ2-7, with D unresolved. The CDR3 totals 12 residues. V was clipped by 5 bases and J by 2 bases, with 10 bases between them. Germline V gene lookup returns CDR1 SQVTM and CDR2 ANQGSEA. CDR3 amino acids: CSVRGLTYEQYF. CDR3 sequence (DNA): TGCAGCGTTCGTGGTTTGACCTACGAGCAGTACTTC.

The rearrangement joins TRBV4-3 to TRBJ2-2; possible D gene TRBD2, 5 bases. The CDR3 is 15 amino acids. Germline-derived CDR1 and CDR2 are LGHNA and YSLEER. V lost 0 bases, J lost 4 bases, and 9 bases lay in between. The CDR3 here is CASSQDSRATGELFF. CDR3 bases: TGCGCCAGCAGCCAAGACTCGCGGGCCACCGGGGAGCTGTTTTTT.

The sample holds a few counts of this clonotype. This sequence joins TRBV7-6 and TRBJ2-2, with D hard to call. This CDR3 has 14 amino acids. Germline-derived CDR1 and CDR2 are SGHVS and FNYEAQ. Trimming left V 6 bases short and J 5 bases short, with 13 bases between. The CDR3 spells CASSRTESTGELFF. CDR3 in DNA: TGTGCCAGCAGTCGGACGGAATCGACCGGGGAGCTGTTTTTT. The whole variable domain, remainder taken from reference TRBV7-6 and TRBJ2-2, is GAGVSQSPRYKVTKRGQDVALRCDPISGHVSLYWYRQALGQGPEFLTYFNYEAQQDKSGLPNDRFSAERPEGSISTLTIQRTEQRDSAMYRCASSRTESTGELFFGEGSRLTVL.

This clonotype came up a few times. V and J are TRBV7-2 and TRBJ1-2; D may be TRBD1 (5 bases). Germline loops: CDR1 SGHTA, CDR2 FQGNSA. The V and J ends lost 4 bases and 3 bases respectively, with 12 bases between them. The CDR3 totals 14 residues. The CDR3 coding sequence is TGTGCCAGCAGCTCGGGGACGGATTACTATGGCTACACCTTC. Protein sequence: CASSSGTDYYGYTF.